This TCR beta chain was recovered during a study of T-cell memory formation after mild COVID-19. Study background: The study found TCR clusters largely donor specific.

Whole-study findings and limits: Within pre-infection memory, some responding clones were found, suggesting cross-reactive memory joined. Among contracting clones, CD4+ were mainly CM/EM and CD8+ enriched in EMRA.

This clonotype was detected only a few times. Its matching antigen is unknown. It was 5'RACE with constant-segment primers that produced the TCR alpha and TCR beta cDNA libraries, which carried sample barcodes and UMIs. Using its own MiXCR run on the 5' RACE reads, TCRdb lists one record per CDR3 protein. Of about 340,000 distinct CDR3 sequences listed, 20% to 25% are singletons. This CDR3 has 15 amino acids. V gave up 1 base and J gave up 5 bases; unmatched junction bases: 10. The V gene's germline CDR1 is DFQATT and CDR2 SNEGSKA (reference sequence). The source is a young man who had mild COVID-19 (a few samples of this study predate the infection). Cell type and time point are not known. The sequenced sample consisted of PBMCs or a T cell subset sorted from them (not recorded which). This chain uses TRBV20-1 with TRBJ2-5, with 7 bases matching TRBD2. Here the CDR3 DNA reads TGCAGTGCTAGAGCCAGCGCGTGGGGGGGGGAGACCCAGTACTTC. Its translation: CSARASAWGGETQYF.